This TCR beta chain derives from a study of blood T cells in healthy people across ages. V shed 5 bases and J shed 6 bases, with 14 bases lying between them. This CDR3 has 13 residues. Germline V gives CDR1 MGHDK, CDR2 SYGVNS. A sample-barcoded 5' primer and a J-beta primer mix were used in a second PCR of about 7 to 12 cycles. TCRdb fed the 5' RACE reads into MiXCR, producing one record per CDR3 protein. In the table there are about 400,000 distinct CDR3 sequences, roughly half of which are singletons. The receptor's source is a man in his 60s in good health. The V gene is TRBV25-1, the J gene TRBJ2-7; no reliable D call. Material: blood. CDR3: CASSSASAGEQYF. The CDR3 bases are TGTGCCAGCAGTTCCGCGTCGGCCGGCGAGCAGTACTTC.